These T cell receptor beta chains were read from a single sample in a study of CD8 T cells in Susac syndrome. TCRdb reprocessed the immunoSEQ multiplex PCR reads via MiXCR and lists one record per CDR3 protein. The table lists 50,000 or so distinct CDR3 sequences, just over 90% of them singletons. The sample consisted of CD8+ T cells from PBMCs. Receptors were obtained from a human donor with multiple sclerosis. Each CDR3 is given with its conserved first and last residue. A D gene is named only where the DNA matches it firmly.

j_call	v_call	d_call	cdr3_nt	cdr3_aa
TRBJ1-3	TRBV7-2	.	TGTGCCAGCAGCTTGGGGCAGGCGAGCTCTGGAAACACCATATATTTT	CASSLGQASSGNTIYF
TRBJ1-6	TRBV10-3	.	TGTGCCATCAGTGACGATATAAGGACGATCAGTGGTTCACCCCTCCACTTT	CAISDDIRTISGSPLHF
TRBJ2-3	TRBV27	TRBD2	TGTGCCAGCAGTGTTCTAGCGGGGGGAAGCACAGATACGCAGTATTTT	CASSVLAGGSTDTQYF
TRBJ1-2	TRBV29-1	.	TGCAGCGTTGAAGAGGCGACAACTAACTATGGCTACACCTTC	CSVEEATTNYGYTF
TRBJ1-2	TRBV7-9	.	TGTGCCAGCAGCCTGAGGGTCGCCTATGGCTACACCTTC	CASSLRVAYGYTF
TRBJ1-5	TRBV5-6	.	TGTGCCAGCAGCTTGGGGACAGACAATCAGCCCCAGCATTTT	CASSLGTDNQPQHF
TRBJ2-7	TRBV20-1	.	TGCAGTGCTAGCGAAACAGGTGGCTCCTACGAGCAGTACTTC	CSASETGGSYEQYF
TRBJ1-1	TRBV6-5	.	TGTGCCAGCAGTTACAGCATGAACACTGAAGCTTTCTTT	CASSYSMNTEAFF
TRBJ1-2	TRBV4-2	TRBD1	TGTGCCAGCAGCCAAGATATGACAGGGAACGATGGCTACACCTTC	CASSQDMTGNDGYTF
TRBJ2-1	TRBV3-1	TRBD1	TGTGCCAGCAGCATACGACAGGGTGGGTACACCTGGGGCGAGCAGTTCTTC	CASSIRQGGYTWGEQFF
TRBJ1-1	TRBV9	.	TGTGCCAGCAGCGTGGGAGATCTAGGGAGTGGGGACACTGAAGCTTTCTTT	CASSVGDLGSGDTEAFF
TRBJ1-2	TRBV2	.	TGTGCCATCCTCCGGGAACAGGTTAACTATGGCTACACCTTC	CAILREQVNYGYTF